These T cell receptor beta chains were read from a single sample in a study of blood T cell repertoires in COVID-19. Using immunoSEQ multiplex PCR, the repertoire was profiled, and TCRdb retains in-frame clones only, with some absent. The profile shows fewer than 300,000 clones, roughly nine tenths of them singletons. The specimen sequenced was peripheral blood. These receptors all stem from a woman aged 25 to 39 with COVID-19, enrolled during active disease. CDR3s leave out the opening cysteine and the closing phenylalanine or tryptophan. Fields, in order: CDR3 protein, clone size, V gene, J gene. Size values are once, few and many counts, or a class for expanded clones, and some rows have none.

CDR3aa: SAQQGADTEAF; abundance: -; v_gene: TRBV29-1; j_gene: TRBJ1-1
CDR3aa: ASSVGGATNYGYT; abundance: -; v_gene: TRBV9; j_gene: TRBJ1-2
CDR3aa: ASSLRTGTNTGELF; abundance: -; v_gene: TRBV5-6; j_gene: TRBJ2-2
CDR3aa: ASRLQGDQPQH; abundance: -; v_gene: TRBV28; j_gene: TRBJ1-5
CDR3aa: ASSLPPGQGKETQY; abundance: -; v_gene: TRBV5-4; j_gene: TRBJ2-5
CDR3aa: ASSPGQERNEQY; abundance: once; v_gene: TRBV5-1; j_gene: TRBJ2-7
CDR3aa: ASSAEGGYEKLF; abundance: -; v_gene: TRBV9; j_gene: TRBJ1-4
CDR3aa: ASRPYRGRSDYGYT; abundance: once; v_gene: TRBV28; j_gene: TRBJ1-2
CDR3aa: ASSQDFSRGSSGNTIY; abundance: -; v_gene: TRBV3-1/TRBV3-2; j_gene: TRBJ1-3
CDR3aa: ASSSLISRQGRNGYT; abundance: -; v_gene: TRBV7-9; j_gene: TRBJ1-2
CDR3aa: SVRGYTEAF; abundance: -; v_gene: TRBV29-1; j_gene: TRBJ1-1
CDR3aa: SGGDRQETQY; abundance: -; v_gene: TRBV29-1; j_gene: TRBJ2-5
CDR3aa: ASSDVRRVSTDTQY; abundance: -; v_gene: TRBV25-1; j_gene: TRBJ2-3
CDR3aa: ASSFHSYEQY; abundance: -; v_gene: TRBV5-6; j_gene: TRBJ2-7
CDR3aa: ASSPRGYQETQY; abundance: -; v_gene: TRBV19; j_gene: TRBJ2-5
CDR3aa: AIRYGGGRTDTQY; abundance: -; v_gene: TRBV10-3; j_gene: TRBJ2-3
CDR3aa: ASSDGVAYTEAF; abundance: -; v_gene: TRBV5-1; j_gene: TRBJ1-1
CDR3aa: ASSLVGRGSYEQY; abundance: -; v_gene: TRBV11-2; j_gene: TRBJ2-7
CDR3aa: ASSSGGLAGANEQF; abundance: -; v_gene: TRBV5-1; j_gene: TRBJ2-1
CDR3aa: ASSLGPGQSPLH; abundance: -; v_gene: TRBV5-4; j_gene: TRBJ1-6
CDR3aa: ATSSLSSQPQH; abundance: -; v_gene: TRBV15; j_gene: TRBJ1-5
CDR3aa: ASSYGLRQETQY; abundance: once; v_gene: TRBV28; j_gene: TRBJ2-5
CDR3aa: ASSQMRTSEYSYNEQF; abundance: -; v_gene: TRBV4-1; j_gene: TRBJ2-1
CDR3aa: ASSQGLAGGQTQY; abundance: -; v_gene: TRBV3-1/TRBV3-2; j_gene: TRBJ2-5
CDR3aa: ASSVRRQGDGDYGYT; abundance: -; v_gene: TRBV9; j_gene: TRBJ1-2
CDR3aa: ASSAGVRLNQPQH; abundance: -; v_gene: TRBV6-4; j_gene: TRBJ1-5
CDR3aa: ASSQDDRYTQY; abundance: -; v_gene: TRBV3-1/TRBV3-2; j_gene: TRBJ2-3
CDR3aa: ASSLVPTSGDYNEQF; abundance: once; v_gene: TRBV5-1; j_gene: TRBJ2-1
CDR3aa: ASSGQGSTYGYT; abundance: few; v_gene: TRBV9; j_gene: TRBJ1-2
CDR3aa: ASRIQGANTEAF; abundance: -; v_gene: TRBV19; j_gene: TRBJ1-1
CDR3aa: ASTGNTEAF; abundance: -; v_gene: TRBV28; j_gene: TRBJ1-1
CDR3aa: ASSRDPGTSNEQF; abundance: -; v_gene: TRBV9; j_gene: TRBJ2-1
CDR3aa: ASSPMTGGTEAF; abundance: -; v_gene: TRBV18; j_gene: TRBJ1-1
CDR3aa: ASSPPDRGQSGEAF; abundance: -; v_gene: TRBV18; j_gene: TRBJ1-1
CDR3aa: ATSDPGLAGDTDTQY; abundance: -; v_gene: TRBV24-1; j_gene: TRBJ2-3
CDR3aa: ASKLPESTEAF; abundance: -; v_gene: TRBV6-5; j_gene: TRBJ1-1
CDR3aa: ASLGTGRWTEAF; abundance: -; v_gene: TRBV28; j_gene: TRBJ1-1
CDR3aa: ASSLVQGYGYT; abundance: -; v_gene: TRBV5-5; j_gene: TRBJ1-2
CDR3aa: ASSAQGNTGELF; abundance: -; v_gene: TRBV9; j_gene: TRBJ2-2
CDR3aa: ASSLTSGMGEQF; abundance: -; v_gene: TRBV11-3; j_gene: TRBJ2-1